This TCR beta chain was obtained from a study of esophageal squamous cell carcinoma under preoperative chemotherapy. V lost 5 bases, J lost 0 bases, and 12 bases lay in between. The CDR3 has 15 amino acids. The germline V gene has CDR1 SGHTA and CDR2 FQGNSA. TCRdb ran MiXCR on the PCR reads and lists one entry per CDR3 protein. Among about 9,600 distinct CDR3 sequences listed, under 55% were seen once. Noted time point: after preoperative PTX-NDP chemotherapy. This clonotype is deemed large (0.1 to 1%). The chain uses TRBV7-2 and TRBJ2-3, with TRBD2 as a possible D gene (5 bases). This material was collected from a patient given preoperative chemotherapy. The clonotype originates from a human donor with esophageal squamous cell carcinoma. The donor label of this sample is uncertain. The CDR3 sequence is CASSPDYTSTDTQYF. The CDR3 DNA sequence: TGTGCCAGCAGCCCTGACTACACTAGCACAGATACGCAGTATTTT.